The next 2 T cell receptor beta chains were all read from a single sample in a study of cytotoxic CD8 clonotypes in ibrutinib-treated CLL. The protocol was immunoSEQ multiplex PCR, while the TCRdb copy is restricted to in-frame clones and leaves out a portion. The data hold 300,000 to 350,000 clones, with roughly 80% observed a single time. The material sequenced was PBMCs, taken before ibrutinib treatment. The source of these receptors is a human donor with chronic lymphocytic leukemia.

The V gene is TRBV5-4, the J gene TRBJ2-2, with 8 bases aligning to TRBD2. The CDR3 sequence is 16 residues long. V trimming: 1 base; J trimming: 0 bases; junction bases outside the gene matches: 2. Germline CDR1 is SGHNT and CDR2 is YYREEE (reference sequence). The CDR3: CASSLLTSANTGELFF. The DNA for the CDR3 is TGTGCCAGCAGCTTGCTGACTAGCGCGAACACCGGGGAGCTGTTTTTT.

Concerning this clone itself: Other nucleotide sequences in the sample specify the same CDR3. The CDR3 spells CASSSINNEQFF. In nucleotides, the CDR3 is TGTGCCAGCAGCTCGATAAACAATGAGCAGTTCTTC. J is TRBJ2-1 and V is TRBV11-3; D is unclear. Germline V lookup: CDR1 SGHNT, CDR2 YENEEA. V lost 4 bases, J lost 5 bases, and 6 bases lay in between. The CDR3 consists of 12 residues. The full variable domain, completed using reference TRBV11-3 and TRBJ2-1, is EAGVVQSPRYKIIEKKQPVAFWCNPISGHNTLYWYLQNLGQGPELLIRYENEEAVDDSQLPKDRFSAERLKGVDSTLKIQPAELGDSAVYLCASSSINNEQFFGPGTRLTVL.